The next 27 T cell receptor beta chains were all read from a single sample in a study of regulatory T cells in long-lasting Graves disease. The time point here: persistent/refractory GD, antithyroid drugs over 5 years with positive TRAb. RNA extracted from PBMCs served as the sequencing template. Assembly of TCR beta libraries relied on iRepertoire HTBI primers together with Arm-PCR of CDR3 regions. TCRdb used MiXCR to reprocess the multiplex PCR reads, holding one entry per CDR3 protein. The profile shows hundreds of thousands of distinct CDR3 sequences, 30% of them singletons. Specimen: peripheral blood mononuclear cells (PBMCs), collected when the disease was refractory, from a patient treated with antithyroid drugs. The receptor set was obtained from a female donor with Graves disease.

The chain couples TRBV4-1 to TRBJ1-5, with D possibly being TRBD1 (5 bases). V lost 1 base to trimming and J lost 3 bases, with 10 bases between them. The CDR3 totals 15 residues. The germline gives CDR1 MGHRA, CDR2 YSYEKL. The CDR3 sequence: CASSQGGALNQPQHF. The CDR3 bases are TGCGCCAGCAGCCAAGGAGGGGCTCTCAATCAGCCCCAGCATTTT.

This chain connects TRBV7-9 to TRBJ2-7, with 9 bases identical to TRBD1. The trim removed 4 bases at V and 1 base at J, leaving 5 bases unmatched. CDR3 length: 15 residues. Germline assignment: CDR1 SEHNR and CDR2 FQNEAQ (reference sequence). CDR3 DNA: TGTGCCAGCAGCTACGGACAGGGGATTTCCTACGAGCAGTACTTC. This sequence encodes CASSYGQGISYEQYF. The full variable domain, rest sourced from reference TRBV7-9 and TRBJ2-7, is DTGVSQNPRHKITKRGQNVTFRCDPISEHNRLYWYRQTLGQGPEFLTYFQNEAQLEKSRLLSDRFSAERPKGSFSTLEIQRTEQGDSAMYLCASSYGQGISYEQYFGPGTRLTVT.

The V and J genes are TRBV7-2 and TRBJ1-1, with a possible D match to TRBD1 (5 bases). The CDR3 has 15 residues. Trimming left V 0 bases short and J 4 bases short, with 12 bases between. The germline V gene has CDR1 SGHTA and CDR2 FQGNSA. The CDR3 DNA reads as TGTGCCAGCAGCTTAGCGGGGGTAGCTGGCACTGAAGCTTTCTTT. It specifies CASSLAGVAGTEAFF.

This clonotype was seen a handful of times. The chain uses TRBV9 and TRBJ2-7; 9 bases fit TRBD1. The CDR3 length is 14 residues. CDR1 is SGDLS, CDR2 YYNGEE, per germline. Losses at the gene ends were 3 bases for V and 6 bases for J; bases not matched to a gene: 7. In DNA form, the CDR3 reads TGTGCCAGCAGCGCCACCGGGACAGGGACCGAGCAGTACTTC. Protein product: CASSATGTGTEQYF.

This chain joins TRBV12-3 or TRBV12-4 and TRBJ2-2; TRBD2 matches 9 bases. Unmatched junction bases numbered 5, after V lost 6 bases and J lost 6 bases. The CDR3 spans 14 residues. The CDR3 region is CASRGLASAGELFF. CDR3 DNA sequence: TGTGCCAGCAGAGGACTAGCGTCAGCCGGGGAGCTGTTTTTT.

This clonotype was observed a handful of times. CDR3 in DNA: TGCAGTGCTTCAGGGATTTTGAACACTGAAGCTTTCTTT. It codes for CSASGILNTEAFF. J is TRBJ1-1 and V is TRBV20-1, with D possibly being TRBD1 (5 bases). The CDR3 sequence is 13 residues long. With 5 bases removed from V and 0 bases from J, the gap between germline ends came to 10 bases. The germline V gene has CDR1 DFQATT and CDR2 SNEGSKA (reference sequence).

Ten or more counts support this clonotype. The gene calls are TRBV6-5 and TRBJ1-5, with 8 bases that match TRBD1. Germline V gene lookup returns CDR1 MNHEY and CDR2 SVGAGI. This CDR3 contains 15 residues. J was trimmed by 6 bases and V by 4 bases; bases with no gene match: 8. The CDR3 here is CASSLDRDGSQPQHF. The DNA of the CDR3 is TGTGCCAGCAGTTTGGACAGGGATGGTAGTCAGCCCCAGCATTTT.

The chain uses TRBV9 and TRBJ1-4; D gene uncertain. Germline V lookup: CDR1 SGDLS, CDR2 YYNGEE. The CDR3 loop spans 15 amino acids. V lost 0 bases, J lost 4 bases, and 10 bases lay in between. The CDR3, as DNA: TGTGCCAGCAGCGTAGGGGCGGGAGTTAATGAAAAACTGTTTTTT. As protein: CASSVGAGVNEKLFF. Combining the CDR3 with reference TRBV9 and TRBJ1-4 gives the whole variable domain DSGVTQTPKHLITATGQRVTLRCSPRSGDLSVYWYQQSLDQGLQFLIQYYNGEERAKGNILERFSAQQFPDLHSELNLSSLELGDSALYFCASSVGAGVNEKLFFGSGTQLSVL.

This sequence joins TRBV18 and TRBJ2-7; D is undetermined. The CDR3 contains 11 residues. V was cut by 2 bases and J by 3 bases, with 2 bases left in between. The germline V gene has CDR1 KGHSH and CDR2 LQKENI. CDR3: CASSPVYEQYF. CDR3 sequence (DNA): TGTGCCAGCTCACCAGTCTACGAGCAGTACTTC.

In its sample, this clonotype was seen a few times. J is TRBJ1-1 and V is TRBV25-1; TRBD1 agrees at 10 bases. Looked up from germline, CDR1 is MGHDK and CDR2 is SYGVNS. Trimming cost V 6 bases and J 8 bases; bases outside gene matches: 6. The CDR3 sequence is 13 residues long. In DNA, the CDR3 is TGTGCCAGCAGCGCTAAGGACAGGGGGGAAGCTTTCTTT. This codes for CASSAKDRGEAFF.

This sequence joins TRBV5-5 and TRBJ1-2; D is unclear. V was cut by 1 base and J by 0 bases, with 10 bases left in between. CDR1 SGHKS and CDR2 YYEKEE come from the germline V gene (reference sequence). This CDR3 region has 15 residues. CDR3 nucleotides: TGTGCCAGCAGCTTGATGTCCTCAGCTAACTATGGCTACACCTTC. This codes for CASSLMSSANYGYTF.

V gene TRBV7-2 combines with J gene TRBJ1-4; 7 nucleotides align to TRBD1. Germline V gene data show CDR1 as SGHTA and CDR2 as FQGNSA. Germline trimming cut 1 base from V and 4 bases from J; bases unmatched to any gene: 3. The CDR3 contains 15 residues. The CDR3 protein is CASSLGDRFNEKLFF. The CDR3 region has the DNA TGTGCCAGCAGCTTAGGGGACAGATTTAATGAAAAACTGTTTTTT.

The gene calls are TRBV28 and TRBJ2-7, with TRBD2 matching over 9 bases. V lost 1 base and J lost 1; bases outside the gene matches: 8. The CDR3 length is 17 residues. The germline gives CDR1 MDHEN, CDR2 SYDVKM. CDR3 DNA: TGTGCCAGCAGTTTATACTCCTTAGCGGGGGCTTCCTACGAGCAGTACTTC. It translates to CASSLYSLAGASYEQYF.

As DNA, the CDR3 is TGTGCCAGCAGTTACTCGATTCAGGGGCGCACTGAAGCTTTCTTT. As protein: CASSYSIQGRTEAFF. V is TRBV6-2 or TRBV6-3 and J is TRBJ1-1; maybe TRBD1 (6 bases). The CDR3 has 15 amino acids. Deletions cut 0 bases from V and 4 bases from J, with 12 bases between. The germline gives CDR1 MNHEY, CDR2 SVGEGT.

Only a few counts were recorded for this clonotype. The chain couples TRBV19 to TRBJ1-5, with TRBD1 as a possible D gene (5 bases). Germline V gives CDR1 LNHDA, CDR2 SQIVND (reference sequence). The CDR3 runs 15 residues. Deletions cut 4 bases from V and 1 base from J, with 11 bases between. The CDR3 spells CASSTQGASNQPQHF. In DNA form, the CDR3 reads TGTGCCAGTAGTACGCAGGGCGCAAGCAATCAGCCCCAGCATTTT.

This clonotype was found many times. The J gene is TRBJ1-1, the V gene TRBV6-1, with TRBD1 matching over 11 bases. Losses at the gene ends were 6 bases for V and 4 bases for J; bases not matched to a gene: 7. Germline loops: CDR1 MNHNS, CDR2 SASEGT. This CDR3 region has 15 residues. CDR3 in DNA: TGTGCCAGCAGAAGATCCGGGACAGGGGGCACTGAAGCTTTCTTT. It is translated as CASRRSGTGGTEAFF.

This clonotype has just a few counts. The rearrangement links TRBV28 to TRBJ2-5; 12 positions match TRBD2. The CDR3 has 14 amino acids. J lost 5 bases, V lost 6 bases, and 4 bases had no gene match. Germline V CDR1 and CDR2: MDHEN, SYDVKM. The CDR3 protein is CASRRTSGTETQYF. Here the CDR3 DNA reads TGTGCCAGCAGGCGGACTAGCGGGACTGAGACCCAGTACTTC.

As regards this clonotype: A much more abundant neighbour one base away suggests this may be a read error. The chain employs TRBV2 and TRBJ1-5; TRBD1 is a possible D gene (6 bases). The CDR3 is 15 residues long. CDR1 is SNHLY and CDR2 is FYNNEI in the germline V gene. CDR3: CASRRTANSDQPQHF. As DNA, the CDR3 is TGTGCCAGCAGAAGGACAGCGAATAGCGATCAGCCCCAGCATTTT.

This clonotype appeared many times. CDR3 nucleotides: TGTGCCAGCAGTTCCGCCGTCGGTGGCTATGGCTACACCTTC. As protein: CASSSAVGGYGYTF. The chain couples TRBV6-5 to TRBJ1-2; D gene ambiguous. Trimming shortened V by 4 bases and J by 4 bases, and 13 bases separated the two germline ends. The germline V gene has CDR1 MNHEY and CDR2 SVGAGI. The CDR3 extends over 14 amino acids.

This clonotype was counted between two and nine times. The chain recombines TRBV3-1 with TRBJ2-7, with D perhaps TRBD2 (5 bases). CDR3 size: 12 residues. V gave up 5 bases and J gave up 4 bases, with 9 bases separating them. The germline V gene encodes CDR1 LGHDT and CDR2 YNNKEL (reference sequence). Written as DNA, the CDR3 is TGTGCCAGCAGCTTTAGGAGGTACGAGCAGTACTTC. This sequence encodes CASSFRRYEQYF.

There are a few counts of this clonotype. The chain joins TRBV19 to TRBJ1-2; unclear D gene. CDR1 and CDR2 from the germline V gene are LNHDA and SQIVND (reference sequence). The CDR3 is 14 amino acids. V was shortened by 3 bases and J by 3 bases, with 11 bases between the two germline ends. CDR3 residues: CASSITMGDYGYTF. DNA for the CDR3: TGTGCCAGTAGTATTACGATGGGTGACTATGGCTACACCTTC.

The chain has TRBV7-9 and TRBJ1-2, with 8 bases that match TRBD1. V lost 4 bases and J lost 8; bases outside the gene matches: 6. This CDR3 comprises 13 residues. Germline CDR1 reads SEHNR; CDR2 reads FQNEAQ (reference sequence). Here the CDR3 reads CASSYRTGLGYTF. In DNA form, the CDR3 reads TGTGCCAGCAGCTACCGGACAGGGCTCGGCTACACCTTC.

The V gene is TRBV6-2 or TRBV6-3, the J gene TRBJ2-7, with TRBD1 identical over 10 bases. CDR1 and CDR2 from the germline V gene are MNHEY and SVGEGT. The CDR3 totals 15 residues. The V segment lost 6 bases and the J segment 1 base; nucleotides outside the gene matches: 6. The CDR3 nucleotides are TGTGCCAGCAGCCGGACAGGGGGGCAGTCCTACGAGCAGTACTTC. The encoded protein is CASSRTGGQSYEQYF.

In its sample, this clonotype was seen a few times. The chain recombines TRBV5-1 with TRBJ2-7; 12 nucleotides match TRBD2. The CDR3 covers 15 residues. Germline V CDR1 and CDR2: SGHRS, YFSETQ. J lost 5 bases, V lost 4 bases, and 7 bases had no gene match. CDR3 coding DNA: TGCGCCAGCAGCGGACGGGCTAGCGGGAGGGACGAGCAGTACTTC. Its translation is CASSGRASGRDEQYF.

This clonotype was detected ten times or more. This sequence joins TRBV12-3 or TRBV12-4 and TRBJ1-5; D unclear. CDR3 length equals 15 residues. The V gene lost 0 bases and the J gene lost 5 bases, with 11 bases spanning the gap. CDR3 DNA sequence: TGTGCCAGCAGTTTAGCGCTGGACCGAGATCAGCCCCAGCATTTT. It specifies CASSLALDRDQPQHF.

This clonotype turned up a few times. The rearrangement uses TRBV29-1 and TRBJ1-1; D ambiguous. V lost 8 bases and J lost 3, with 10 bases in between. CDR1 is SQVTM and CDR2 is ANQGSEA in the germline V gene. CDR3 length: 11 amino acids. This chain's CDR3 is CSTVRDTEAFF. The DNA of the CDR3 is TGCAGCACTGTGCGAGACACTGAAGCTTTCTTT.

This clonotype came up a few times. The chain is built from TRBV20-1 and TRBJ1-1; a weak D match, TRBD1 (6 bases). This CDR3 comprises 13 residues. The germline V gene has CDR1 DFQATT and CDR2 SNEGSKA (reference sequence). V shed 1 base and J shed 5 bases, with 11 bases lying between them. In DNA, the CDR3 is TGCAGTGCTAGAGTCGGGGGGCGGACTGAAGCTTTCTTT. Translated, it gives CSARVGGRTEAFF.